One sample yielded the 18 T cell receptor beta chains listed below, sequenced in a study of response to subunit inactivated influenza vaccine. TCRdb processed the RT-PCR reads anew with MiXCR; each CDR3 protein has one entry. The sample contains hundreds of thousands of distinct CDR3 sequences, around a sixth of which appear only once. The source material was PBMCs from blood, sampled 11 to 12 days after vaccination. The receptors derive from a man aged 45-60 years who received an inactivated influenza vaccine.

This clonotype was observed a handful of times. This chain links TRBV12-3 or TRBV12-4 with TRBJ2-5; possibly TRBD1 or TRBD2 for D (5 bases each). The ends were cut back, 3 bases at V and 5 bases at J, with 13 bases in the middle. The CDR3 length is 14 residues. Here the CDR3 DNA reads TGTGCCAGCAGTTTTGACAGACTAAGGGAGACCCAGTACTTC. As protein: CASSFDRLRETQYF.

This clonotype was picked up many times. This rearrangement joins TRBV9 to TRBJ2-3, with D possibly called TRBD1 or TRBD2 (6 bases each). Germline V gene lookup returns CDR1 SGDLS and CDR2 YYNGEE. V was trimmed by 0 bases and J by 0 bases, leaving 8 bases between them. The CDR3 extends over 15 amino acids. This CDR3 is CASSVGGGSTDTQYF. CDR3 nucleotide sequence: TGTGCCAGCAGCGTAGGAGGGGGGAGCACAGATACGCAGTATTTT.

This clonotype turned up a few times. The J gene is TRBJ1-2, the V gene TRBV5-1; D unclear. Germline V gene sequence: CDR1 SGHRS, CDR2 YFSETQ. V was trimmed by 4 bases and J by 0 bases, leaving 10 bases between them. The length of the CDR3 is 14 residues. DNA for the CDR3: TGCGCCAGCAGCCCCACGGTTACTAACTATGGCTACACCTTC. The encoded protein is CASSPTVTNYGYTF.

This clonotype showed up just a few times. The chain has TRBV7-2 and TRBJ2-1; D call uncertain. CDR1 is SGHTA and CDR2 is FQGNSA in the germline V gene. With 6 bases removed from V and 6 bases from J, the gap between germline ends came to 18 bases. There are 15 residues in the CDR3. The CDR3 here is CASSLMENLRNEQFF. DNA of the CDR3: TGTGCCAGCAGTCTAATGGAGAATTTACGCAATGAGCAGTTCTTC.

In this sample, this clonotype turned up a few times. The V call is TRBV7-6, the J call TRBJ2-1; 7 bases align to TRBD2. Per the germline V gene, CDR1 is SGHVS and CDR2 is FNYEAQ. The V gene end was trimmed by 5 bases and the J gene end by 4 bases; junction bases not matched to a gene: 2. This CDR3 region has 13 residues. The CDR3, as DNA: TGTGCCAGCAGCGGGGGGGGGTACAATGAGCAGTTCTTC. It specifies CASSGGGYNEQFF.

In this sample, this clonotype turned up a few times. The J gene is TRBJ2-3, the V gene TRBV5-1, with 7 bases aligning to TRBD1. CDR1 SGHRS and CDR2 YFSETQ come from the germline V gene. This CDR3 region has 13 residues. Losses at the gene ends were 6 bases for V and 2 bases for J; bases not matched to a gene: 3. CDR3 in amino acids: CASKGAVTDTQYF. The DNA of the CDR3 is TGCGCCAGCAAGGGGGCCGTCACAGATACGCAGTATTTT.

This clonotype was detected only a few times. The chain carries TRBV7-2 and TRBJ2-5, with a possible D match to TRBD1 (6 bases). Germline CDR1 is SGHTA and CDR2 is FQGNSA. Trimming took 5 bases from V and 5 from J, leaving 15 bases between them. The CDR3 spans 14 residues. CDR3 amino acids: CASSPGQLGETQYF. Here the CDR3 DNA reads TGTGCCAGCAGCCCCGGACAGTTGGGGGAGACCCAGTACTTC.

The sample holds a few counts of this clonotype. The genes are TRBV29-1 and TRBJ2-3; D call uncertain. The V gene's germline CDR1 is SQVTM and CDR2 ANQGSEA. V was cut by 2 bases and J by 2 bases, with 14 bases left in between. The CDR3 is 15 amino acids. CDR3 bases: TGCAGCGTTGAACCCTTCCGGCGGAACACAGATACGCAGTATTTT. Translating gives CSVEPFRRNTDTQYF.

This clonotype has a handful of counts. CDR3 nucleotide sequence: TGCGCCAGCAGCCAAGATATGGGGGACTCCTACGAGCAGTACTTC. Its protein product is CASSQDMGDSYEQYF. J is TRBJ2-7 and V is TRBV4-3; possibly TRBD1 or TRBD2 for D (5 bases each). Germline V gives CDR1 LGHNA, CDR2 YSLEER. Trimming shortened V by 0 bases and J by 0 bases, and 9 bases separated the two germline ends. The CDR3 runs 15 residues.

The genes are TRBV5-5 and TRBJ1-2, with D possibly being TRBD1 (6 bases). The CDR3 is made up of 14 amino acids. V was cut by 3 bases and J by 0 bases, with 9 bases left in between. The germline V gene encodes CDR1 SGHKS and CDR2 YYEKEE (reference sequence). The CDR3 here is CASSWDTANYGYTF. The DNA for the CDR3 is TGTGCCAGCAGCTGGGACACAGCTAACTATGGCTACACCTTC.

The chain links TRBV5-5 to TRBJ2-7; TRBD2 aligns across 9 bases. The junction had 14 bases not matched to a gene; V was cut back by 4 bases and J by 3 bases. Germline values: CDR1 SGHKS, CDR2 YYEKEE (reference sequence). This CDR3 has 17 residues. The CDR3 DNA is TGTGCCAGCAGCCACTCAGCAGCGGGGGGCCGGAACTACGAGCAGTACTTC. Protein: CASSHSAAGGRNYEQYF.

V usage is TRBV7-2 and J usage is TRBJ1-6, with a tentative D call TRBD1 (5 bases). Germline values: CDR1 SGHTA, CDR2 FQGNSA. Trimming shortened V by 0 bases and J by 9 bases, and 18 bases separated the two germline ends. This CDR3 region has 17 residues. The DNA for the CDR3 is TGTGCCAGCAGCTTAGCGGGATTGCGGGGACGGAGTTCACCCCTCCACTTT. Its translation is CASSLAGLRGRSSPLHF.

This clonotype has just a few counts. The chain has TRBV4-2 and TRBJ2-1; D uncertain. Per germline, CDR1 LGHNA and CDR2 YNFKEQ. Trimming pared 1 base from V and 5 bases from J, leaving 6 bases between. This CDR3 is built from 13 residues. CDR3 loop: CASSQVRDNEQFF. The CDR3 DNA is TGTGCCAGCAGCCAAGTACGCGACAATGAGCAGTTCTTC.

Only a few counts were recorded for this clonotype. This sequence joins TRBV10-3 and TRBJ1-1; the D is unclear. V lost 4 bases and J lost 5, with 11 bases in between. Germline CDR1 and CDR2: ENHRY and SYGVKD. The CDR3 loop spans 13 amino acids. The CDR3 loop reads CAISGTSRTEAFF. The CDR3 DNA is TGTGCCATCAGTGGTACCAGTCGGACTGAAGCTTTCTTT.

The chain is built from TRBV6-1 and TRBJ2-7; 9 bases line up with TRBD1. The CDR3 is 14 residues long. V trimming: 8 bases; J trimming: 4 bases; junction bases outside the gene matches: 9. Germline assignment: CDR1 MNHNS and CDR2 SASEGT. The CDR3 sequence is CASQKPGQGYEQYF. CDR3 nucleotides: TGTGCCAGCCAGAAGCCGGGACAGGGTTACGAGCAGTACTTC.

This clonotype was seen at least ten times. The CDR3 region is CASSLGAPSNEQFF. CDR3 coding DNA: TGCGCCAGCAGCTTGGGTGCTCCGTCCAATGAGCAGTTCTTC. J is TRBJ2-1 and V is TRBV5-1; D unclear. CDR1 is SGHRS, CDR2 YFSETQ, per germline. Trimming removed 0 bases from V and 6 bases from J, with 10 bases in between. This CDR3 has 14 amino acids.

The table lists this clonotype with a few counts. CDR3 in amino acids: CSAGTSGDRAQYF. CDR3 DNA sequence: TGCAGTGCTGGGACTAGCGGGGACAGGGCCCAGTACTTC. The chain combines TRBV20-1 with TRBJ2-5; 13 bases fit TRBD2. V trimming: 5 bases; J trimming: 9 bases; junction bases outside the gene matches: 6. Germline V gives CDR1 DFQATT, CDR2 SNEGSKA (reference sequence). This CDR3 comprises 13 residues.

This clonotype was seen more than once but under ten times. V is TRBV7-8 and J is TRBJ2-7; 10 nucleotides agree with TRBD1. Germline V gene lookup returns CDR1 SGHVS and CDR2 FQNEAQ. V trimming: 1 base; J trimming: 4 bases; junction bases outside the gene matches: 4. This CDR3 has 15 amino acids. CDR3 region: CASSLGRDRGYEQYF. The CDR3 DNA reads as TGTGCCAGCAGCTTAGGCCGGGACAGGGGTTACGAGCAGTACTTC.